These 8 T cell receptor beta chains share one sample of origin, sequenced in a study of OX40 agonist ivuxolimab in advanced cancers. Method: immunoSEQ multiplex PCR; TCRdb's copy keeps in-frame clones and lacks some. The repertoire has 90,000 or so clones, 91% of them found once; the top ten carry roughly 2.6%. Source: CD4+ or CD8+ T cells sorted from blood, taken in a trial of the OX40 agonist ivuxolimab. All receptors derive from an adult with an advanced solid tumor such as melanoma, head and neck, liver or kidney cancer.

The chain carries TRBV28 and TRBJ1-5, with D uncertain. The V gene's germline CDR1 is MDHEN and CDR2 SYDVKM. CDR3 length: 15 residues. Trimming removed 7 bases at V and 7 bases at J, with 20 bases between. CDR3 coding DNA: TGTGCCAGCAAGCCTCCGACGAGCCGGTTCCAGCCCCAGCATTTT. It yields the protein CASKPPTSRFQPQHF.

V and J are TRBV28 and TRBJ2-1, with D possibly being TRBD2 (6 bases). CDR1 and CDR2 (germline): MDHEN, SYDVKM. The CDR3 covers 13 residues. Trimming took off 6 bases at V and 5 bases at J, with 11 bases between the two ends. In DNA, the CDR3 is TGTGCCAGCAGGACTTTAGCGGACAATGAGCAGTTCTTC. It translates to CASRTLADNEQFF.

This rearrangement joins TRBV5-1 to TRBJ2-5; D perhaps matches TRBD1 (6 bases). The CDR3 has 15 amino acids. V lost 0 bases and J lost 5, with 14 bases in between. Germline V gene lookup returns CDR1 SGHRS and CDR2 YFSETQ. The DNA of the CDR3 is TGCGCCAGCAGCTTGGCCGCAGGGGTAGATGAGACCCAGTACTTC. Residues: CASSLAAGVDETQYF.

The chain recombines TRBV6-1 with TRBJ2-3, with 7 bases identical to TRBD1. The length of the CDR3 is 15 residues. The V segment lost 4 bases and the J segment 0 bases; nucleotides outside the gene matches: 4. Germline-derived CDR1 and CDR2 are MNHNS and SASEGT. This CDR3 is CASSGTTGSTDTQYF. CDR3 sequence (DNA): TGTGCCAGCAGTGGGACGACAGGGAGCACAGATACGCAGTATTTT.

The chain couples TRBV7-2 to TRBJ2-7; D not resolved. The ends were cut back, 0 bases at V and 2 bases at J, with 11 bases in the middle. CDR3 length equals 15 residues. Germline V gene data show CDR1 as SGHTA and CDR2 as FQGNSA. CDR3 region: CASSLALEAPYEQYF. The CDR3 region has the DNA TGTGCCAGCAGCTTAGCGCTCGAGGCCCCCTACGAGCAGTACTTC.

This chain links TRBV2 with TRBJ2-1; TRBD1 agrees at 9 bases. Germline V gene sequence: CDR1 SNHLY, CDR2 FYNNEI. The CDR3 covers 15 residues. With V trimmed by 4 bases and J by 2 bases, 3 bases remained unmatched. The CDR3 sequence is CASSAGQGAYNEQFF. CDR3 coding DNA: TGTGCCAGCAGTGCGGGACAGGGCGCCTACAATGAGCAGTTCTTC.

The rearrangement joins TRBV5-1 to TRBJ2-5; 11 bases map to TRBD1. Looked up from germline, CDR1 is SGHRS and CDR2 is YFSETQ. The J segment lost 4 bases and the V segment lost 4 bases, leaving 3 bases of the junction unmatched. The CDR3 spans 14 residues. The CDR3 nucleotides are TGCGCCAGCAGCCCGGACAGGGGGCGAGAGACCCAGTACTTC. Translation: CASSPDRGRETQYF.

This clone appeared a single time. The gene calls are TRBV7-2 and TRBJ2-1; a weak D match, TRBD1 (5 bases). The CDR3 has 15 residues. V gave up 1 base and J gave up 0 bases, with 7 bases separating them. CDR1 is SGHTA and CDR2 is FQGNSA in the germline V gene. As DNA, the CDR3 is TGTGCCAGCAGCTTAGGTGGGGCCTCCTACAATGAGCAGTTCTTC. It is translated as CASSLGGASYNEQFF.